These T cell receptor beta chains were read from a single sample in a study of cytomegalovirus exposure and HLA in healthy donors. Here immunoSEQ multiplex PCR was the method, and the copy in TCRdb shows in-frame clones only, minus some. This table has 100,000 or so clones, roughly three quarters appearing once. Sequencing was performed on PBMCs. Receptors were obtained from a man aged 35 to 55 in good health and CMV-seronegative. Each CDR3 is given with its conserved first and last residue. D genes are given only for firm matches. Clone size is not always given. Where it is, it says once, few, many or a class for expanded clones.

d_call	clone_size	cdr3_length	v_call	j_call	cdr3_aa	cdr3_nt
TRBD1	few	14	TRBV2	TRBJ1-4	CASRLTGGGEKLFF	TGTGCCAGTAGGTTGACAGGGGGCGGTGAAAAACTGTTTTTT
-	few	12	TRBV19	TRBJ1-1	CASSYLNTEAFF	TGTGCCAGTAGTTATCTGAACACTGAAGCTTTCTTT
TRBD1	-	16	TRBV7-2	TRBJ2-7	CASSFEGAIPAYEQYF	TGTGCCAGCAGCTTTGAGGGGGCAATACCGGCCTACGAGCAGTACTTC
TRBD2	-	18	TRBV10-1	TRBJ2-1	CASSESGAGEVSYNEQFF	TGCGCCAGCAGTGAGTCGGGAGCGGGAGAAGTCTCCTACAATGAGCAGTTCTTC
-	-	14	TRBV6-1	TRBJ1-5	CASSEIDSRQPQHF	TGTGCCAGCAGTGAAATCGACAGTCGTCAGCCCCAGCATTTT
-	once	14	TRBV23-1	TRBJ1-2	CASTKRGGNYGYTF	TGCGCCAGCACAAAGCGGGGAGGGAACTATGGCTACACCTTC
-	few	15	TRBV15	TRBJ2-3	CATSRAGEATDTQYF	TGTGCCACCAGCAGAGCGGGGGAGGCCACAGATACGCAGTATTTT
-	-	15	TRBV7-6	TRBJ1-2	CASSLAIGGTNGYTF	TGTGCCAGCAGCTTAGCGATCGGAGGGACGAATGGCTACACCTTC
TRBD2	-	16	TRBV7-9	TRBJ2-1	CASSTQTSGGLTEQFF	TGTGCCAGCAGCACTCAAACTAGCGGGGGACTAACTGAGCAGTTCTTC
TRBD2	-	15	TRBV14	TRBJ2-7	CASSQAPGGSYEQYF	TGTGCCAGCAGCCAAGCTCCGGGCGGGAGTTACGAGCAGTACTTC
TRBD1	-	18	TRBV4-2	TRBJ1-5	CASSQGNQGEVANQPQHF	TGTGCCAGCAGCCAAGGCAATCAGGGGGAAGTTGCCAATCAGCCCCAGCATTTT
TRBD1	-	13	TRBV28	TRBJ1-1	CASSSGQHTEAFF	TGTGCCAGCAGTTCGGGACAGCACACTGAAGCTTTCTTT
TRBD2	-	14	TRBV5-1	TRBJ2-7	CASSFRTGGDEQYF	TGCGCCAGCAGCTTCAGGACGGGGGGAGACGAGCAGTACTTC
TRBD2	-	16	TRBV5-4	TRBJ2-3	CASSLGLAGGTDTQYF	TGTGCCAGCAGCCTCGGACTAGCGGGAGGCACAGATACGCAGTATTTT
-	-	16	TRBV15	TRBJ2-7	CATSRDLWGDSYEQYF	TGTGCCACCAGCAGAGATCTGTGGGGGGACTCCTACGAGCAGTACTTC
-	once	13	TRBV9	TRBJ2-2	CASSVAQAGELFF	TGTGCCAGCAGCGTAGCTCAGGCCGGGGAGCTGTTTTTT
TRBD1	-	15	TRBV7-6	TRBJ1-5	CASSRGTGKDQPQHF	TGTGCCAGCAGCCGAGGGACAGGGAAAGACCAGCCCCAGCATTTT
TRBD1	few	15	TRBV10-3	TRBJ1-2	CAISVGQGVSVGYTF	TGTGCCATCAGTGTCGGACAGGGGGTTTCGGTTGGCTACACCTTC
-	-	14	TRBV4-2	TRBJ1-5	CAPSRSTKDQPQHF	TGTGCCCCCAGCAGATCGACAAAAGATCAGCCCCAGCATTTT